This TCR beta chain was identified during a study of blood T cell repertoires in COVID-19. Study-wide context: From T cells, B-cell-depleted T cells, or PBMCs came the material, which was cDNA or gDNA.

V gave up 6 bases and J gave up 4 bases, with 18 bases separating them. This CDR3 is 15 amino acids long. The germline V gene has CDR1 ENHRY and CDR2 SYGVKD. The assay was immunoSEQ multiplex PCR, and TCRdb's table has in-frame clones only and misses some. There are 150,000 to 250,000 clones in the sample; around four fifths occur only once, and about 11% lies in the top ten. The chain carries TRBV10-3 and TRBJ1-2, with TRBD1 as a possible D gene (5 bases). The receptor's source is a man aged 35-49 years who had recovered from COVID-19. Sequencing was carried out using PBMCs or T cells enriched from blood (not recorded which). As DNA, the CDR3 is TGTGCCATCAGCGAAGCGGGACCGTGGAGCTATGGCTACACCTTC. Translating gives CAISEAGPWSYGYTF.